Shown below are 20 T cell receptor beta chains from a single sample sequenced in a study of blood T cells in healthy people across ages (dated by TCRdb to between 2014 and 2017). Libraries were constructed by 5' RACE. Sequencing was carried out with an Illumina HiSeq 2500. The second PCR ran for about 6 to 12 cycles and used a J-beta primer mix along with a sample-barcoded 5' primer. TCRdb passed the public sequencing reads through fastp at Q25 and MiXCR, retaining productive beta sequences. One record per CDR3 amino acid sequence lists the most common genes and DNA. Counted in this sample were hundreds of thousands of distinct CDR3 sequences; more than 55% of them appeared once. The ten most abundant clones make up roughly 25% of the sample. Source material: blood. Receptors originate from a man aged 40-49 years in good health.

The CDR3 loop is CASNFGTGAETQYF. The CDR3 DNA sequence: TGTGCCAGCAATTTCGGGACAGGGGCAGAGACCCAGTACTTC. V usage is TRBV6-5 and J usage is TRBJ2-7, with 10 bases fitting TRBD1. The DNA end lines up better with TRBJ2-5; the J call may be wrong. The CDR3 has 14 residues. Germline loops: CDR1 MNHEY, CDR2 SVGAGI.

This clonotype was observed once. The V gene is TRBV4-3, the J gene TRBJ2-5; 10 bases agree with TRBD1. The CDR3 loop spans 15 amino acids. Germline V CDR1 and CDR2: LGHNA, YSLEER. V lost 4 bases, J lost 11 bases, and 13 bases stayed unmatched. CDR3 nucleotides: TGCGCCAGCAGCCTGGGGACAGGGGTGACGAATGAGCAGTACTTC. Translated, it gives CASSLGTGVTNEQYF.

This sequence joins TRBV3-1 and TRBJ2-1; no clear D. Trimming removed 4 bases at V and 7 bases at J, with 11 bases between. The germline CDR1 and CDR2 sequences are LGHDT and YNNKEL (reference sequence). The CDR3 covers 13 residues. The CDR3 spells CASSPLARNEQFF. The CDR3 DNA follows: TGTGCCAGCAGCCCCCTGGCTCGGAATGAGCAGTTCTTC.

The CDR3 DNA is TGTGCCAGCAGCGCGCTATCCGGGACAGGGAAGGTAACAGATACGCAGTATTTT. This gives the protein CASSALSGTGKVTDTQYF. The J gene is TRBJ2-3, the V gene TRBV7-9; TRBD1 matches at 9 bases. The CDR3 extends over 18 amino acids. J lost 3 bases, V lost 5 bases, and 15 bases had no gene match. Per the germline V gene, CDR1 is SEHNR and CDR2 is FQNEAQ (reference sequence).

The gene calls are TRBV4-1 and TRBJ2-5; the match to TRBD2 covers 8 bases. Germline trimming cut 0 bases from V and 2 bases from J; bases unmatched to any gene: 8. The CDR3 is 17 amino acids. The germline V gene has CDR1 MGHRA and CDR2 YSYEKL. The CDR3 DNA sequence: TGCGCCAGCAGCCAAGATGGAGGGAGCGGGGGACAAGAGACCCAGTACTTC. This sequence encodes CASSQDGGSGGQETQYF.

This rearrangement joins TRBV9 to TRBJ2-1, with TRBD2 matching over 7 bases. The CDR3 sequence is 14 residues long. V lost 4 bases, J lost 11 bases, and 12 bases stayed unmatched. The germline V gene has CDR1 SGDLS and CDR2 YYNGEE. CDR3 nucleotides: TGTGCCAGCAGCAGCAGCGGGGAGATGGTAAAGCAGTTCTTC. Its translation: CASSSSGEMVKQFF.

This sequence joins TRBV6-2 or TRBV6-3 and TRBJ2-7; TRBD1 matches at 9 bases. The CDR3 covers 17 residues. Germline V lookup: CDR1 MNHEY, CDR2 SVGEGT. V gave up 2 bases and J gave up 0 bases; unmatched junction bases: 8. CDR3 DNA sequence: TGTGCCAGCAGTTACCCCAGCCGGGACAGGGTCTCCTACGAGCAGTACTTC. It encodes CASSYPSRDRVSYEQYF.

The V gene is TRBV28, the J gene TRBJ2-1; D is ambiguous. Trimming left V 0 bases short and J 7 bases short, with 7 bases between. The CDR3 extends over 13 amino acids. CDR1 and CDR2 (germline): MDHEN, SYDVKM. The CDR3, as DNA: TGTGCCAGCAGTTTATGGGAAAGGAATGAGCAGTTCTTC. It encodes CASSLWERNEQFF. Together with reference TRBV28 and TRBJ2-1, the CDR3 gives the full variable domain: DVKVTQSSRYLVKRTGEKVFLECVQDMDHENMFWYRQDPGLGLRLIYFSYDVKMKEKGDIPEGYSVSREKKERFSLILESASTNQTSMYLCASSLWERNEQFFGPGTRLTVL.

The chain has TRBV12-3 or TRBV12-4 and TRBJ2-1, with D unresolved. V was cut by 7 bases and J by 5 bases, with 15 bases left in between. CDR3 size: 14 residues. The CDR3 reads CASIFGQQNNEQFF. In nucleotides, the CDR3 is TGTGCCAGCATTTTCGGGCAGCAGAACAATGAGCAGTTCTTC.

V usage is TRBV27 and J usage is TRBJ2-7; D is undetermined. CDR1 is MNHEY, CDR2 SMNVEV, per germline (reference sequence). V was trimmed by 7 bases and J by 5 bases, leaving 12 bases between them. The CDR3 spans 12 residues. CDR3 DNA: TGTGCCAGCACCCCAGGCAGACACGAGCAGTACTTC. Amino acid sequence: CASTPGRHEQYF.

The genes are TRBV12-3 or TRBV12-4 and TRBJ1-2; D perhaps matches TRBD1 (6 bases). Deletions cut 10 bases from V and 5 bases from J, with 11 bases between. This CDR3 comprises 11 residues. CDR3 residues: CAISGDYGYTF. CDR3 in DNA: TGTGCCATCTCAGGGGATTATGGCTACACCTTC.

In this sample, this clonotype turned up a few times. The V call is TRBV6-1, the J call TRBJ2-7, with D possibly TRBD1 on 5 matching bases. The germline V and J ends were trimmed by 2 bases and 2 bases, with 10 bases remaining between them. The length of the CDR3 is 14 residues. Germline V gives CDR1 MNHNS, CDR2 SASEGT. In DNA, the CDR3 is TGTGCCAGCAGTGAATTTGGACAAGCCTACGAGCAGTACTTC. As protein: CASSEFGQAYEQYF.

The chain is built from TRBV6-6 and TRBJ2-4; D uncertain. Trimming took off 6 bases at V and 0 bases at J, with 12 bases between the two ends. This CDR3 contains 15 residues. The germline gives CDR1 MNHNY, CDR2 SVGAGI (reference sequence). CDR3 region: CASRPVELAKNIQYF. CDR3 sequence (DNA): TGTGCCAGCAGGCCGGTGGAGCTAGCCAAAAACATTCAGTACTTC.

The gene calls are TRBV9 and TRBJ2-3, with 9 bases fitting TRBD2. The length of the CDR3 is 19 residues. Germline-derived CDR1 and CDR2 are SGDLS and YYNGEE. V lost 0 bases and J lost 2; bases outside the gene matches: 13. CDR3 coding DNA: TGTGCCAGCAGCGTAGAAATCAGCGGGGGGTCTGTCATCACAGATACGCAGTATTTT. This codes for CASSVEISGGSVITDTQYF.

V usage is TRBV7-9 and J usage is TRBJ1-4; maybe TRBD1 (5 bases). V was pared by 5 bases and J by 10 bases, with 20 bases between. Germline CDR1 and CDR2: SEHNR and FQNEAQ (reference sequence). The CDR3 consists of 15 residues. This CDR3 is CASSPLVGPGGKLFF. CDR3 in DNA: TGTGCCAGCAGCCCCCTTGTCGGACCCGGGGGAAAACTGTTTTTT.

The CDR3 region is CASSLGLDGQGGYTF. The DNA for the CDR3 is TGCGCCAGCAGCTTGGGATTGGATGGCCAAGGTGGCTACACCTTC. V and J are TRBV5-1 and TRBJ1-2; no firm D call. Germline loops: CDR1 SGHRS, CDR2 YFSETQ. There are 15 residues in the CDR3. V was shortened by 0 bases and J by 7 bases, with 16 bases between the two germline ends.

This rearrangement joins TRBV7-2 to TRBJ1-1, with D unresolved. V lost 5 bases to trimming and J lost 0 bases, with 13 bases between them. Germline lookup yields CDR1 SGHTA and CDR2 FQGNSA. There are 15 residues in the CDR3. Here the CDR3 DNA reads TGTGCCAGCAGCCCGCCGGGGAGCCTGAACACTGAAGCTTTCTTT. It codes for CASSPPGSLNTEAFF.

The chain couples TRBV6-2 or TRBV6-3 to TRBJ2-3, with 7 nucleotides matching TRBD2. The trim removed 7 bases at V and 5 bases at J, leaving 18 bases unmatched. The CDR3 consists of 17 residues. Per germline, CDR1 MNHEY and CDR2 SVGEGT. For the CDR3, the DNA is TGTGCCAGCACGGCCTGGTTGGCGGCGGGAGTGCGAGATACGCAGTATTTT. The encoded protein is CASTAWLAAGVRDTQYF.

This clonotype was detected a few times. The chain is built from TRBV28 and TRBJ2-5; D perhaps matches TRBD2 (6 bases). The germline CDR1 and CDR2 sequences are MDHEN and SYDVKM. The CDR3 is made up of 11 amino acids. The ends were cut back, 5 bases at V and 11 bases at J, with 12 bases in the middle. The CDR3: CASSGGVVQYF. The CDR3 nucleotides are TGTGCCAGCAGTGGAGGGGTGGTGCAGTACTTC.

For this clonotype: One end of the junction does not line up with germline, which may come from a read error. The chain carries TRBV7-7 and TRBJ2-5, with a weak D call TRBD2 (7 bases). The V gene's germline CDR1 is SSHAT and CDR2 FNYEAQ (reference sequence). This CDR3 comprises 15 residues. This chain's CDR3 is CASSLAGADQETQYF. The CDR3 DNA sequence: TGCGCCAGCAGCTTGGCGGGGGCAGATCAAGAGACCCAGTACTTC.